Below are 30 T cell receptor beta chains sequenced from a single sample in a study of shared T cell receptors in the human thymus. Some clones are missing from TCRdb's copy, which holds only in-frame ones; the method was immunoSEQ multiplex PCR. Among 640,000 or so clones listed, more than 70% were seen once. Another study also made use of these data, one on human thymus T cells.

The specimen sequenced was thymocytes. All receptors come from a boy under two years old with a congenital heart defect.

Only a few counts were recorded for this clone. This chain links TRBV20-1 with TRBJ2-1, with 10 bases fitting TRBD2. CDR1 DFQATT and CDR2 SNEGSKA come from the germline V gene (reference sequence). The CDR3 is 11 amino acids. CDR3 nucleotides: TGCAGCATAGCGGGAGGAAATGAGCAGTTCTTC. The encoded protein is CSIAGGNEQFF.

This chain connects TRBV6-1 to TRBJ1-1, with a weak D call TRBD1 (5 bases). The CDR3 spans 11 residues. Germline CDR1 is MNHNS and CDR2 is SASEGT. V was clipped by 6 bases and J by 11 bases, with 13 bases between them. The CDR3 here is CASSDTGGAFF. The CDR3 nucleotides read TGTGCCAGCAGCGATACAGGTGGCGCTTTCTTT.

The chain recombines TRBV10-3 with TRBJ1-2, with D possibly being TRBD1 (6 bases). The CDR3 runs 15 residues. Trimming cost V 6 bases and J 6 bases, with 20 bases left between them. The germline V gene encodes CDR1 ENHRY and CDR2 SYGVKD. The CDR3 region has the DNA TGTGCCATCAGCAAGACAGGTCAATTAAAGGATGGCTACACCTTC. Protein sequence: CAISKTGQLKDGYTF.

The CDR3 bases are TGTGCCTGGAGTACCAGCGGCACAGATACGCAGTATTTT. Protein: CAWSTSGTDTQYF. This chain joins TRBV30 and TRBJ2-3; D gene uncertain. This CDR3 has 13 amino acids. Germline CDR1 reads GTSNPN; CDR2 reads SVGIG (reference sequence). V lost 2 bases to trimming and J lost 1 base, with 7 bases between them.

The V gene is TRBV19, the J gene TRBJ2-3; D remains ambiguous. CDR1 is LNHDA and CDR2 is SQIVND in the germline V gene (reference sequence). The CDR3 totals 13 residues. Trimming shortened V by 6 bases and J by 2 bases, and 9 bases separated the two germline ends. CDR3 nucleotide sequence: TGTGCCAGTAGCGGCGGCCCCACAGATACGCAGTATTTT. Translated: CASSGGPTDTQYF.

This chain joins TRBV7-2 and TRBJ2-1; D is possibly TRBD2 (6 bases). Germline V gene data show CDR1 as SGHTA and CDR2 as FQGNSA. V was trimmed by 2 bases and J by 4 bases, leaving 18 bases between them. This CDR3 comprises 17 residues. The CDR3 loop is CASSLSSLGREYNEQFF. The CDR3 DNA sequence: TGTGCCAGCAGCTTATCCTCACTGGGGCGGGAATACAATGAGCAGTTCTTC. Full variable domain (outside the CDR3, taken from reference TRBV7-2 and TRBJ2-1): GAGVSQSPSNKVTEKGKDVELRCDPISGHTALYWYRQSLGQGLEFLIYFQGNSAPDKSGLPSDRFSAERTGGSVSTLTIQRTQQEDSAVYLCASSLSSLGREYNEQFFGPGTRLTVL.

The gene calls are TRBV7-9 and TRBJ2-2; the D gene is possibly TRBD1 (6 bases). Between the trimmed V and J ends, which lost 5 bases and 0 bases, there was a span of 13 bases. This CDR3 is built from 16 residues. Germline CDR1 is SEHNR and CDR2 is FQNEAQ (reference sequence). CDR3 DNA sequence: TGTGCCAGCAGCGTAAGGACAGTATCGAACACCGGGGAGCTGTTTTTT. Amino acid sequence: CASSVRTVSNTGELFF.

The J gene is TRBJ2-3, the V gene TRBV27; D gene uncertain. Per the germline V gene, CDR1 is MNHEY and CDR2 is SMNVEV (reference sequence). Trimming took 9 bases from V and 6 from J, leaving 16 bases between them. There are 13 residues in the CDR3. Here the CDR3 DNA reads TGTGCCAGTAAGGATGGGCAAAGGGATACGCAGTATTTT. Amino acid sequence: CASKDGQRDTQYF.

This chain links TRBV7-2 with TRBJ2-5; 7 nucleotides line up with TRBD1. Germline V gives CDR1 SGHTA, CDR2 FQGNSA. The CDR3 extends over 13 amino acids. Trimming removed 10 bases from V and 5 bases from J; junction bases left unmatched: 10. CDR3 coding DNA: TGTGCCATCAGAAAAAGGGGACAGGAGACCCAGTACTTC. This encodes CAIRKRGQETQYF.

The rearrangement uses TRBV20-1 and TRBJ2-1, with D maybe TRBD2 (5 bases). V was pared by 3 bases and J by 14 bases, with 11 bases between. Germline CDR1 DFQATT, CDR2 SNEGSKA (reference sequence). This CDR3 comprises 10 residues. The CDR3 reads CSARGLREFF. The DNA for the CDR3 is TGCAGTGCTAGGGGCCTGAGGGAGTTCTTC.

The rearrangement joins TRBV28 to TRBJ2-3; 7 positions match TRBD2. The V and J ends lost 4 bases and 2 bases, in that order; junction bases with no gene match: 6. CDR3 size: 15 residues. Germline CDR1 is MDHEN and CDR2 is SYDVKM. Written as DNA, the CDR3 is TGTGCCAGCAGTTCCGATGCGGGAGACACAGATACGCAGTATTTT. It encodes CASSSDAGDTDTQYF.

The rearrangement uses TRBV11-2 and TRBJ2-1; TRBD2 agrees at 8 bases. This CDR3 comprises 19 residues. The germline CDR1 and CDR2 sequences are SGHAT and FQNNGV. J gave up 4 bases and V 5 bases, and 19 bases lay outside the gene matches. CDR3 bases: TGTGCCAGCAGCCTTGGTACCCGGGGGGGGCCTTTAACTTACAATGAGCAGTTCTTC. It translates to CASSLGTRGGPLTYNEQFF.

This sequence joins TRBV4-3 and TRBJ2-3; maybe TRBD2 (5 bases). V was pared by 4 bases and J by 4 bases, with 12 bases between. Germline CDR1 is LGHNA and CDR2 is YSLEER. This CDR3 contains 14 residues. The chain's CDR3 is CASSLRGEPDTQYF. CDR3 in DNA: TGCGCCAGCAGCCTACGGGGTGAGCCAGATACGCAGTATTTT.

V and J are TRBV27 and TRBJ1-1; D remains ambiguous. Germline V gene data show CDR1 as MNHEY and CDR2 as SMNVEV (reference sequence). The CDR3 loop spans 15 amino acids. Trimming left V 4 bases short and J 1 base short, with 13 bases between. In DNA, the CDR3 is TGTGCCAGCAGTTCCCACCCGTTCAGGAACACTGAAGCTTTCTTT. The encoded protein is CASSSHPFRNTEAFF.

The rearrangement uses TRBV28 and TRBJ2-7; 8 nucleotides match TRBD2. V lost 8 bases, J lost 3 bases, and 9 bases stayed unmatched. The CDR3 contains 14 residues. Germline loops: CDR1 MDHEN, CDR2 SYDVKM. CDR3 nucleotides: TGTGCCAGCGTCTCACGGGAGGGAGGCTACGAGCAGTACTTC. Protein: CASVSREGGYEQYF.

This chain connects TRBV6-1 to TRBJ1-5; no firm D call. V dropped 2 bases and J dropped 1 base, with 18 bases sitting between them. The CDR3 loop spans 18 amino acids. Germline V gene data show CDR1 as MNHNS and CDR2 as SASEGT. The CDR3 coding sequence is TGTGCCAGCAGTGAATCGGTGCACGGGAGGAGAAGCAATCAGCCCCAGCATTTT. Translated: CASSESVHGRRSNQPQHF.

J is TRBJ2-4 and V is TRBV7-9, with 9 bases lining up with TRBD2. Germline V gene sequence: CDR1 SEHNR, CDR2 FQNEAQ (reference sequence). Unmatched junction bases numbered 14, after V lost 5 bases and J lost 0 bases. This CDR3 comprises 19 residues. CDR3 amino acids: CASSGGTSPEDRAKNIQYF. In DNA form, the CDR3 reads TGTGCCAGCAGCGGAGGGACTAGCCCTGAAGACAGAGCCAAAAACATTCAGTACTTC.

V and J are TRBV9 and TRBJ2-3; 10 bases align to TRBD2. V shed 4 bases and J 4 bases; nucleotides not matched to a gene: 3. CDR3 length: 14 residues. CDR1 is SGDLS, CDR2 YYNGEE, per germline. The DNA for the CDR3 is TGTGCCAGCAGCCTCGGACTAGCGGCAGATACGCAGTATTTT. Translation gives CASSLGLAADTQYF. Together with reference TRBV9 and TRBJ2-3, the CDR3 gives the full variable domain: DSGVTQTPKHLITATGQRVTLRCSPRSGDLSVYWYQQSLDQGLQFLIQYYNGEERAKGNILERFSAQQFPDLHSELNLSSLELGDSALYFCASSLGLAADTQYFGPGTRLTVL.

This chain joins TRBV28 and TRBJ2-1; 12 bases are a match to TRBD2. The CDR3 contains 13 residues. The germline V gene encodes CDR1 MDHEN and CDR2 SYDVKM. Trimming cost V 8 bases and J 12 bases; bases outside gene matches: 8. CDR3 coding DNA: TGTGCCAGCCTAGCGGGAGGGTTTTCGGGGCAGTTCTTC. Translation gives CASLAGGFSGQFF.

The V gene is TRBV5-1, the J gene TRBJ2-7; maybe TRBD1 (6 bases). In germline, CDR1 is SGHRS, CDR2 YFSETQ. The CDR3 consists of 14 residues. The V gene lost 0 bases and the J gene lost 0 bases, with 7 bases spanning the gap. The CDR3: CASSLGDNSYEQYF. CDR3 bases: TGCGCCAGCAGCTTGGGGGACAACTCCTACGAGCAGTACTTC.

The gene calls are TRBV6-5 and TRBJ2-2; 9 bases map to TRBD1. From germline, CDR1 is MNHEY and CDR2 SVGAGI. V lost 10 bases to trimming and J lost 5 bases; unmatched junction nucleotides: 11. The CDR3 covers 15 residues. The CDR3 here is CATSPGTGTTGELFF. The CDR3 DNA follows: TGTGCCACCTCCCCAGGGACAGGGACGACCGGGGAGCTGTTTTTT.

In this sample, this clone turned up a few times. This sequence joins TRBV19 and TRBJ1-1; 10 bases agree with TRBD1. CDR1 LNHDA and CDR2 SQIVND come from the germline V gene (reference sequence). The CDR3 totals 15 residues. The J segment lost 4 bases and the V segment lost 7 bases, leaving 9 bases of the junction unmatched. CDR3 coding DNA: TGTGCCAGTAAGGGACAGGGGAAGATAGGCACTGAAGCTTTCTTT. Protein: CASKGQGKIGTEAFF. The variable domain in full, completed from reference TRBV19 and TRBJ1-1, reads DGGITQSPKYLFRKEGQNVTLSCEQNLNHDAMYWYRQDPGQGLRLIYYSQIVNDFQKGDIAEGYSVSREKKESFPLTVTSAQKNPTAFYLCASKGQGKIGTEAFFGQGTRLTVV.

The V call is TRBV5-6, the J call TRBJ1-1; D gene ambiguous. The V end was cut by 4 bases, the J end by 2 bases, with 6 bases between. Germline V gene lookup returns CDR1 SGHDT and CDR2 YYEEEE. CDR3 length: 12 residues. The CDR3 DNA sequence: TGTGCCAGCAGCCCAGGAAACACTGAAGCTTTCTTT. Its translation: CASSPGNTEAFF.

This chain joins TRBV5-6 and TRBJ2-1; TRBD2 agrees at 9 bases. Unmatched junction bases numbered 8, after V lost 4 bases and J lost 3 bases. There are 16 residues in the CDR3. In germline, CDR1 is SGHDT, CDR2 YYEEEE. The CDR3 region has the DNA TGTGCCAGCAGCGCCATAACTAGCGGGTACTACAATGAGCAGTTCTTC. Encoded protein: CASSAITSGYYNEQFF.

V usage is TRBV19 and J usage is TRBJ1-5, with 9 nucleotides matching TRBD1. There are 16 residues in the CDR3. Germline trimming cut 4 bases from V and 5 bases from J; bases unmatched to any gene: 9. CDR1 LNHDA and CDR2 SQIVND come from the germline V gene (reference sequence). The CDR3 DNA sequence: TGTGCCAGTAGTACTCCCCGACAGGGGGTCTATCAGCCCCAGCATTTT. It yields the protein CASSTPRQGVYQPQHF. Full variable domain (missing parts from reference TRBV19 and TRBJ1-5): DGGITQSPKYLFRKEGQNVTLSCEQNLNHDAMYWYRQDPGQGLRLIYYSQIVNDFQKGDIAEGYSVSREKKESFPLTVTSAQKNPTAFYLCASSTPRQGVYQPQHFGDGTRLSIL.

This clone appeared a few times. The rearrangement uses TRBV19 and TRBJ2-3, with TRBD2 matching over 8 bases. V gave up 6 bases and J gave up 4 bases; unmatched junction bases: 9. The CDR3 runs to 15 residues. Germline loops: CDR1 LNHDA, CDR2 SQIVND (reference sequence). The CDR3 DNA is TGTGCCAGTAGGTCGGGAGGGCCCGTGGCAGATACGCAGTATTTT. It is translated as CASRSGGPVADTQYF.

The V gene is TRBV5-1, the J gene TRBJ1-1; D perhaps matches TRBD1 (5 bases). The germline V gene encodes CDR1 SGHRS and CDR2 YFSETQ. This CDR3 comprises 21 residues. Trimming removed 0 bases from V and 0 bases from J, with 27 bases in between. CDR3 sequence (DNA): TGCGCCAGCAGCTTGGCCTATGTCAGACAGATACTCCCTATAATGAACACTGAAGCTTTCTTT. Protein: CASSLAYVRQILPIMNTEAFF.

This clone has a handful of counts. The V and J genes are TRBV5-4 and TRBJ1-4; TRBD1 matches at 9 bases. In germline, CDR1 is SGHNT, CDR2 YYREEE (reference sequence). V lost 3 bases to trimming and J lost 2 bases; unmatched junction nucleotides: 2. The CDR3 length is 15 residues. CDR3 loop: CASSWGTGTNEKLFF. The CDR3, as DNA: TGTGCCAGCAGCTGGGGGACAGGGACTAATGAAAAACTGTTTTTT.

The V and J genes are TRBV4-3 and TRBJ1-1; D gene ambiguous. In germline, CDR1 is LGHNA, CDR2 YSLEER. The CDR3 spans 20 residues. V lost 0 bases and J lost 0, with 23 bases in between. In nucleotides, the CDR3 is TGCGCCAGCAGCCAAGATACTGCTTTGTTGACGCGAGGGTTGAACACTGAAGCTTTCTTT. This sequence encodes CASSQDTALLTRGLNTEAFF.

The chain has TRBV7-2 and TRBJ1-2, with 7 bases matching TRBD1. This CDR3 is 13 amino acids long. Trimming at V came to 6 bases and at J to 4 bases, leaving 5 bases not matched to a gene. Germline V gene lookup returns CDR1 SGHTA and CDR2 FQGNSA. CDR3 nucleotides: TGTGCCAGCAGTTACGGACAGGCCTATGGCTACACCTTC. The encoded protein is CASSYGQAYGYTF.